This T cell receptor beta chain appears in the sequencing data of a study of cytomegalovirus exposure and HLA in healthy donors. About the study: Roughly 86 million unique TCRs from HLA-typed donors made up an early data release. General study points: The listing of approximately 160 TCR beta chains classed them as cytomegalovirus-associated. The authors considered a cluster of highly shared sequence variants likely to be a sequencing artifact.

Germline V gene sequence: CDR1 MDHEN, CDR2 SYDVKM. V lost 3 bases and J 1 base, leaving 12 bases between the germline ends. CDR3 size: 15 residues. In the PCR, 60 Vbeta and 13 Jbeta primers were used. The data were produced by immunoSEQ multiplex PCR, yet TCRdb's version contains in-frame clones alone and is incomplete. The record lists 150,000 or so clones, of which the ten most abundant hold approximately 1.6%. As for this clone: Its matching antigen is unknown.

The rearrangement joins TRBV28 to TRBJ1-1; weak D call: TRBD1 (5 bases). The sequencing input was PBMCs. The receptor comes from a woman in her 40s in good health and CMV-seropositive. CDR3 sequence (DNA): TGTGCCAGCAGTTTGGGACTCGGCACGAACACTGAAGCTTTCTTT. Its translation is CASSLGLGTNTEAFF.